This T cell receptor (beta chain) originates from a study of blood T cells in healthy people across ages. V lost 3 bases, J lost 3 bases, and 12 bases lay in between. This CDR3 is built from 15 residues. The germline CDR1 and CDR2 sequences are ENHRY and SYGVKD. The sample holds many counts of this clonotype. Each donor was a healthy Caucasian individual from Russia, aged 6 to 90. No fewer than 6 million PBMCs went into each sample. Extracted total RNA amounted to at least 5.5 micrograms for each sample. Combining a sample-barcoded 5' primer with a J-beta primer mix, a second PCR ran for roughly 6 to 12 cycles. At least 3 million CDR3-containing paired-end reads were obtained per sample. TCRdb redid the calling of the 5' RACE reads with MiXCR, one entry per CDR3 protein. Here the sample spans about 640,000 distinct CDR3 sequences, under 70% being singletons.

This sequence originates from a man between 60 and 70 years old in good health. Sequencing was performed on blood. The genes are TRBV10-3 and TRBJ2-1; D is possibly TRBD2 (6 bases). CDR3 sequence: CAISDFQGGYNEQFF. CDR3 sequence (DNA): TGTGCCATCAGTGACTTCCAGGGAGGCTACAATGAGCAGTTCTTC.